Below, 16 T cell receptor beta chains from the same sample are listed, as sequenced in a study of T cells after yellow fever vaccination. TCRdb re-called the 5' RACE reads through MiXCR, storing one row per CDR3 protein. The sample yields approximately 510,000 distinct CDR3 sequences, 20% to 25% seen once. The material sequenced was PBMCs, taken around 3 weeks after the first yellow fever vaccination. The source of these receptors is a man aged 18 to 29 who received the YFV17D yellow fever vaccine.

This clonotype occurred a few times. The chain combines TRBV7-9 with TRBJ1-5, with 8 positions matching TRBD1. J gave up 7 bases and V 8 bases, and 7 bases lay outside the gene matches. This CDR3 has 13 residues. Looked up from germline, CDR1 is SEHNR and CDR2 is FQNEAQ (reference sequence). The CDR3 loop reads CASATGDRQPQHF. CDR3 bases: TGTGCCAGCGCCACAGGGGACAGGCAGCCCCAGCATTTT. The full variable domain, in which reference TRBV7-9 and TRBJ1-5 provide the parts outside the CDR3, is DTGVSQNPRHKITKRGQNVTFRCDPISEHNRLYWYRQTLGQGPEFLTYFQNEAQLEKSRLLSDRFSAERPKGSFSTLEIQRTEQGDSAMYLCASATGDRQPQHFGDGTRLSIL.

This clonotype was seen more than once but under ten times. V gene TRBV2 combines with J gene TRBJ2-7; D is tentatively TRBD1 or TRBD2 (5 bases each). Trimming pared 5 bases from V and 6 bases from J, leaving 23 bases between. This CDR3 spans 16 amino acids. The germline CDR1 and CDR2 sequences are SNHLY and FYNNEI. The CDR3 region is CASSSEWDPRFSEQYF. Written as DNA, the CDR3 is TGTGCCAGCAGTAGTGAGTGGGACCCGCGATTCTCCGAGCAGTACTTC. Using reference TRBV2 and TRBJ2-7 for the parts outside the CDR3, the full variable domain is EPEVTQTPSHQVTQMGQEVILRCVPISNHLYFYWYRQILGQKVEFLVSFYNNEISEKSEIFDDQFSVERPDGSNFTLKIRSTKLEDSAMYFCASSSEWDPRFSEQYFGPGTRLTVT.

This clonotype has only a few counts. One end of the junction is discordant with germline, which a read error may explain. DNA for the CDR3: TGTGCCAGCAGCTGGACAGATCAAGGGACCCAGTACTTC. Its translation: CASSWTDQGTQYF. V and J are TRBV7-9 and TRBJ2-5; weak D call: TRBD1 (6 bases). CDR1 and CDR2 from the germline V gene are SEHNR and FQNEAQ (reference sequence). The CDR3 has 13 residues.

The chain employs TRBV29-1 and TRBJ1-3, with a weak D call TRBD1 (6 bases). From germline, CDR1 is SQVTM and CDR2 ANQGSEA. The CDR3 sequence is 14 residues long. V dropped 6 bases and J dropped 0 bases, with 12 bases sitting between them. The chain's CDR3 is CSVKQGNSGNTIYF. CDR3 bases: TGCAGCGTGAAACAGGGAAACTCTGGAAACACCATATATTTT.

In its sample, this clonotype was seen a few times. This chain links TRBV2 with TRBJ2-5; D possibly corresponds to TRBD2 (6 bases). V was cut by 2 bases and J by 0 bases, with 10 bases left in between. This CDR3 region has 15 residues. Germline assignment: CDR1 SNHLY and CDR2 FYNNEI. Written as DNA, the CDR3 is TGTGCCAGCAGTGAACTGGGACTTTACCAAGAGACCCAGTACTTC. It yields the protein CASSELGLYQETQYF.

CDR3: CASGPGGLGSPLHF. The CDR3 region has the DNA TGTGCCAGCGGCCCAGGGGGCCTCGGTTCACCCCTCCACTTT. The rearrangement uses TRBV7-9 and TRBJ1-6; the match to TRBD1 covers 8 bases. V shed 8 bases and J 9 bases; nucleotides not matched to a gene: 9. The CDR3 covers 14 residues. The V gene's germline CDR1 is SEHNR and CDR2 FQNEAQ (reference sequence).

The table lists this clonotype with a count of one. This sequence joins TRBV12-3 or TRBV12-4 and TRBJ1-5; TRBD1 matches at 7 bases. V shed 3 bases and J 3 bases; nucleotides not matched to a gene: 5. This CDR3 spans 15 amino acids. As DNA, the CDR3 is TGTGCCAGCAGTTTGTCAGGGGGAGACAATCAGCCCCAGCATTTT. Translated, it gives CASSLSGGDNQPQHF.

V gene TRBV20-1 combines with J gene TRBJ1-1; TRBD1 is a possible D gene (5 bases). Trimming cost V 5 bases and J 10 bases, with 14 bases left between them. The CDR3 has 11 residues. CDR1 and CDR2 from the germline V gene are DFQATT and SNEGSKA (reference sequence). The CDR3, as DNA: TGCAGTGCTGGGGACCGCGCTGGAGCTTTCTTT. It is translated as CSAGDRAGAFF.

The chain carries TRBV28 and TRBJ1-4; the D gene is possibly TRBD1 (5 bases). V was pared by 5 bases and J by 8 bases, with 18 bases between. CDR1 and CDR2 (germline): MDHEN, SYDVKM. CDR3 size: 15 residues. The CDR3 DNA reads TGTGCCAGCAGTCGAATTACAGGCACCATGGAAAAACTGTTTTTT. Protein: CASSRITGTMEKLFF.

The chain employs TRBV7-9 and TRBJ2-5; the D gene could be TRBD1 or TRBD2 (5 bases each). CDR3 length equals 15 residues. V was trimmed by 3 bases and J by 13 bases, leaving 24 bases between them. Germline values: CDR1 SEHNR, CDR2 FQNEAQ (reference sequence). DNA of the CDR3: TGTGCCAGCAGCTTCCCCTCGACGGGGACCCCTGGGACGTACTTC. Residues: CASSFPSTGTPGTYF.

This chain connects TRBV5-1 to TRBJ1-1; TRBD1 is a possible D gene (5 bases). V was cut by 4 bases and J by 5 bases, with 18 bases left in between. Looked up from germline, CDR1 is SGHRS and CDR2 is YFSETQ. CDR3 length: 15 amino acids. The CDR3 protein is CASSRSLMRGTEAFF. The DNA for the CDR3 is TGCGCCAGCAGCCGGTCCCTGATGAGGGGAACTGAAGCTTTCTTT.

This clonotype was counted ten times or more. J is TRBJ2-1 and V is TRBV5-1; possible D gene TRBD2, 7 bases. CDR3 length equals 16 residues. Trimming shortened V by 0 bases and J by 8 bases, and 18 bases separated the two germline ends. CDR1 is SGHRS and CDR2 is YFSETQ in the germline V gene. This chain's CDR3 is CASSLEQRGGGDEQFF. The CDR3 nucleotides read TGCGCCAGCAGCTTGGAACAAAGGGGGGGGGGCGATGAGCAGTTCTTC.

This clonotype has a handful of counts. The V gene is TRBV7-8, the J gene TRBJ2-3; D is unclear. The CDR3 extends over 16 amino acids. Trimming took off 4 bases at V and 4 bases at J, with 18 bases between the two ends. In germline, CDR1 is SGHVS, CDR2 FQNEAQ. This chain's CDR3 is CASSSFGPIASDTQYF. The CDR3 DNA sequence: TGTGCCAGCAGCTCATTCGGGCCAATAGCCTCAGATACGCAGTATTTT.

This clonotype was counted a few times. The V and J genes are TRBV6-5 and TRBJ1-2, with TRBD1 matching 8 bases. The CDR3 extends over 15 amino acids. The trim removed 2 bases at V and 4 bases at J, leaving 6 bases unmatched. Germline CDR1 MNHEY, CDR2 SVGAGI. This CDR3 is CASSYGQGATYGYTF. CDR3 in DNA: TGTGCCAGCAGTTACGGGCAGGGGGCGACCTATGGCTACACCTTC.

This rearrangement joins TRBV20-1 to TRBJ2-7; D is unclear. Germline values: CDR1 DFQATT, CDR2 SNEGSKA (reference sequence). The CDR3 runs to 15 residues. V lost 5 bases to trimming and J lost 4 bases, with 21 bases between them. CDR3 nucleotide sequence: TGCAGTGCTGCCCTCCCCTCTCTTGGGTCGTACGAGCAGTACTTC. Its translation is CSAALPSLGSYEQYF.

The gene calls are TRBV3-1 and TRBJ1-1, with 12 bases identical to TRBD1. Germline CDR1 reads LGHDT; CDR2 reads YNNKEL (reference sequence). The J segment lost 9 bases and the V segment lost 0 bases, leaving 5 bases of the junction unmatched. The CDR3 extends over 15 amino acids. The CDR3 reads CASSQDRGQGAQAFF. In nucleotides, the CDR3 is TGTGCCAGCAGCCAAGATAGGGGACAGGGGGCTCAAGCTTTCTTT.